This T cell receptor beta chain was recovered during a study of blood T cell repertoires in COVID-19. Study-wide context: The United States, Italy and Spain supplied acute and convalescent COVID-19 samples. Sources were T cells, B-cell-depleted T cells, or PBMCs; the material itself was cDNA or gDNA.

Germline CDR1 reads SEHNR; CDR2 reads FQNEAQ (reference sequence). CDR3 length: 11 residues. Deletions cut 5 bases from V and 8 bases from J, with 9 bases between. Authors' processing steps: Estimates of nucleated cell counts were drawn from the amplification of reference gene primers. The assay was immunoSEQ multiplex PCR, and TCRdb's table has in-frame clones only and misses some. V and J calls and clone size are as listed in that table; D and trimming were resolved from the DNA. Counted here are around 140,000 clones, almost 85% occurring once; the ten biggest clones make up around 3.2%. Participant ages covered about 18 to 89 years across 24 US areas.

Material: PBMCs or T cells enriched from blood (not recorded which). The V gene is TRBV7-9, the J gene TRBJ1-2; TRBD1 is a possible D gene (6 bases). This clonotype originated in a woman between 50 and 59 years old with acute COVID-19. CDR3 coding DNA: TGTGCCAGCAGCCCAGGGGACGGCTACACCTTC. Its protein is CASSPGDGYTF.